This T cell receptor beta chain emerged from a study of human T cells and chemical hapten exposure. Trimming pared 3 bases from V and 4 bases from J, leaving 13 bases between. Germline V gene lookup returns CDR1 SGDLS and CDR2 YYNGEE. This CDR3 spans 14 amino acids. Sample time point: pre-sensitization, week 0. The sample's treatment: therapeutic diphenylcyclopropenone sensitization with weekly scalp DPC. Total RNA extraction was carried out from unfractionated whole blood. Blood sampling preceded each patch test application. TCRdb re-called the RACE reads with MiXCR, one entry per CDR3 protein. The table includes some 49,000 distinct CDR3 sequences, around a tenth detected once.

The sequenced sample was whole blood, obtained in connection with sensitization to the hapten diphenylcyclopropenone (DPC). The chain employs TRBV9 and TRBJ1-2; D possibly corresponds to TRBD1 (5 bases). This receptor was obtained from a woman aged 25 to 45 with alopecia areata. Some clones in this sample may be carry-over from other donors' samples. This CDR3 is CASSAPGQSYGYTF. CDR3 sequence (DNA): TGTGCCAGCAGCGCCCCGGGGCAGTCCTATGGCTACACCTTC.